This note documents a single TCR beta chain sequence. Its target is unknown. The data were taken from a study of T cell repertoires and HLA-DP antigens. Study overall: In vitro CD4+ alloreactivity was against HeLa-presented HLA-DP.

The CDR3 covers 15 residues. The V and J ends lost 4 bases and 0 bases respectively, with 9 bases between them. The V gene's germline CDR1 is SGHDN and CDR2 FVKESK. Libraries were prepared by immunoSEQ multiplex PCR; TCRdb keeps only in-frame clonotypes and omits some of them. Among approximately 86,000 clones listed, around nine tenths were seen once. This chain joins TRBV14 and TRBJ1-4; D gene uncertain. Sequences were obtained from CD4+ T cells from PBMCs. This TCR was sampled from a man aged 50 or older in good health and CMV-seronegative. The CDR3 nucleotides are TGTGCCAGCAGCCGTCGGGGTGCAACTAATGAAAAACTGTTTTTT. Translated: CASSRRGATNEKLFF.